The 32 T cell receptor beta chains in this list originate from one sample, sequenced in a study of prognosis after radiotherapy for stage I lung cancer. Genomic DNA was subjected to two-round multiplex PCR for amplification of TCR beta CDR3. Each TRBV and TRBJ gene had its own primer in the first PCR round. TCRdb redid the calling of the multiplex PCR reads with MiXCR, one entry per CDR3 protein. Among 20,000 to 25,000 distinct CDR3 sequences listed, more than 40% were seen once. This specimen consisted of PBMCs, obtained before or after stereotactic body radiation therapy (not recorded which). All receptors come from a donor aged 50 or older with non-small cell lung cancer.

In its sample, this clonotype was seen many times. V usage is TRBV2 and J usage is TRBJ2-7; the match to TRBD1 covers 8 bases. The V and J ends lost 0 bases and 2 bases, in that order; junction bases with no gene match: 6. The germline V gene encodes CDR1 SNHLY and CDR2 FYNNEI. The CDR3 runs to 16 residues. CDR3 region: CASSEAAGGSPYEQYF. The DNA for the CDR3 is TGTGCCAGCAGTGAAGCGGCAGGGGGCTCACCCTACGAGCAGTACTTC.

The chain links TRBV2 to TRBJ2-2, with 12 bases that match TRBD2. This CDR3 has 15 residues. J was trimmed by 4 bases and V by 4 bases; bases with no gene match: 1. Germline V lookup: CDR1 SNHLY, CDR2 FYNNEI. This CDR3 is CASSGLAGATGELFF. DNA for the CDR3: TGTGCCAGCAGTGGACTAGCGGGAGCCACCGGGGAGCTGTTTTTT.

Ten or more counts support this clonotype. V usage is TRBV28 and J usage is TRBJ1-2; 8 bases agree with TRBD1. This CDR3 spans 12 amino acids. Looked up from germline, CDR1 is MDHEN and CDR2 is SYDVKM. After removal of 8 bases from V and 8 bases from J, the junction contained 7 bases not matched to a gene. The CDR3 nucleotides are TGTGCCAGCGGTACAGGGGGACTCGGCTACACCTTC. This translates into CASGTGGLGYTF.

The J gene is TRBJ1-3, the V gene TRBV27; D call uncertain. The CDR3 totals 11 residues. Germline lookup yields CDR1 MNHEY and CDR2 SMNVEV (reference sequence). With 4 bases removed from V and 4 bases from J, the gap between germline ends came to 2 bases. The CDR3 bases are TGTGCCAGCAGTTACGGAAACACCATATATTTT. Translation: CASSYGNTIYF.

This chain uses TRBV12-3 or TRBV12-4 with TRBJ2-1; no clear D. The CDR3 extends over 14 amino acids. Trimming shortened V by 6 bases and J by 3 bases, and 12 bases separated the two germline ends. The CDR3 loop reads CASSPQANYNEQFF. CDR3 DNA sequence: TGTGCCAGCAGCCCCCAAGCGAACTACAATGAGCAGTTCTTC.

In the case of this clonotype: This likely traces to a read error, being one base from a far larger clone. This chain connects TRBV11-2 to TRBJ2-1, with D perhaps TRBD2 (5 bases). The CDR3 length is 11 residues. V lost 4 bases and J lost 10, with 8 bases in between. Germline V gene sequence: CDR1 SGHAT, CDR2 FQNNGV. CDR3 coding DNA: TGTGCCAGCAGCTCCGGGAACGAGCAGTTCTTC. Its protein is CASSSGNEQFF.

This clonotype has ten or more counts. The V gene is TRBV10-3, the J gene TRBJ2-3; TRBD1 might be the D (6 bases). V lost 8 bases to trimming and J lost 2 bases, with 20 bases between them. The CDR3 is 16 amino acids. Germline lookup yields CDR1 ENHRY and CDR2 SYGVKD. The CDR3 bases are TGTGCCATCCGAGAAGAGGACAGCTCCCACACAGATACGCAGTATTTT. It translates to CAIREEDSSHTDTQYF.

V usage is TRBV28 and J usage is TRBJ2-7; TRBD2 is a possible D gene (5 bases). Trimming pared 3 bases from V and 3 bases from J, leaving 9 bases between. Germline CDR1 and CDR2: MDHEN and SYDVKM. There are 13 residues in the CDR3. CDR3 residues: CASSFRGFYEQYF. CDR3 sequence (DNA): TGTGCCAGCAGTTTTCGGGGTTTCTACGAGCAGTACTTC.

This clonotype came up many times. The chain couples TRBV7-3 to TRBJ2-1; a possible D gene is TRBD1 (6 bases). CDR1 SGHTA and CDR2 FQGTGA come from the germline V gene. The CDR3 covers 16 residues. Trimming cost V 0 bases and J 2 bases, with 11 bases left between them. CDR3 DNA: TGTGCCAGCAGCTTAACCGCGGACAGAGCCTACAATGAGCAGTTCTTC. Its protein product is CASSLTADRAYNEQFF.

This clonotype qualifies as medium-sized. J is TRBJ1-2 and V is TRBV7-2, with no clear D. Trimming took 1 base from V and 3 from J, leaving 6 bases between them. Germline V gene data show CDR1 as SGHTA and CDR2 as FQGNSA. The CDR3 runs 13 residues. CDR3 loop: CASSLEGDYGYTF. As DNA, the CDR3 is TGTGCCAGCAGCTTAGAGGGAGACTATGGCTACACCTTC.

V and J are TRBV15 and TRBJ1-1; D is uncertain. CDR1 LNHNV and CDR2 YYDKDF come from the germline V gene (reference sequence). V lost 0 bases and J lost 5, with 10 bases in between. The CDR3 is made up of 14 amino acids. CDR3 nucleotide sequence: TGTGCCACCAGCAGAGATTTGAGGGTAACTGAAGCTTTCTTT. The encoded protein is CATSRDLRVTEAFF.

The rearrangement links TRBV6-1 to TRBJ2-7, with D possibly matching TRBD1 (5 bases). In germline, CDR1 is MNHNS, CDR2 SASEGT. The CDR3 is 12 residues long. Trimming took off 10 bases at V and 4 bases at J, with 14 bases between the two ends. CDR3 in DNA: TGTGCCATCAGGACAAGGGGTTACGAGCAGTACTTC. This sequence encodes CAIRTRGYEQYF.

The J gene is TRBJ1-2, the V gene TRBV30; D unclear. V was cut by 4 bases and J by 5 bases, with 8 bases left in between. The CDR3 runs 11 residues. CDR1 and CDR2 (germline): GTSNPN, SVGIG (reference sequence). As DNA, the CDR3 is TGTGCCTGGAATGGGGTTTATGGCTACACCTTC. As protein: CAWNGVYGYTF.

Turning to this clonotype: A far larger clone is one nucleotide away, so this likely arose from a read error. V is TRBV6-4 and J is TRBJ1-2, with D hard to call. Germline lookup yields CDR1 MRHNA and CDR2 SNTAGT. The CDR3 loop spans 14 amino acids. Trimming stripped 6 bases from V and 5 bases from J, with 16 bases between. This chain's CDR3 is CASRDTRTPYGYTF. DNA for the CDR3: TGTGCCAGCAGAGATACTCGTACGCCATATGGCTACACCTTC.

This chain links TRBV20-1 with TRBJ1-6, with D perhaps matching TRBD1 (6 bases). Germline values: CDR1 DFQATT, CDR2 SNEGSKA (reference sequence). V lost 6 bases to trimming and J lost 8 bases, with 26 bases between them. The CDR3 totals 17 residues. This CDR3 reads CSAQRPTGYLFDSPLHF. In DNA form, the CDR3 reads TGCAGTGCCCAGCGACCAACAGGGTATCTCTTTGATTCACCCCTCCACTTT.

In DNA, the CDR3 is TGTGCCAGCAGAACAGGGGCAATGAACACTGAAGCTTTCTTT. This gives the protein CASRTGAMNTEAFF. The genes are TRBV6-2 or TRBV6-3 and TRBJ1-1, with TRBD1 matching over 7 bases. Looked up from germline, CDR1 is MNHEY and CDR2 is SVGEGT. The CDR3 sequence is 14 residues long. J gave up 0 bases and V 6 bases, and 4 bases lay outside the gene matches.

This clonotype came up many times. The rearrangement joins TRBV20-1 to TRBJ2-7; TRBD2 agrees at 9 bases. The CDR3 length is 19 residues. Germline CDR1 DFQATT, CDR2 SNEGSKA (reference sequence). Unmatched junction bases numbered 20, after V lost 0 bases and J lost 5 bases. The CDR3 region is CSARDLLKTLAGELHEQYF. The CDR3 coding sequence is TGCAGTGCTAGAGATCTTCTAAAAACTTTAGCGGGAGAGCTCCACGAGCAGTACTTC.

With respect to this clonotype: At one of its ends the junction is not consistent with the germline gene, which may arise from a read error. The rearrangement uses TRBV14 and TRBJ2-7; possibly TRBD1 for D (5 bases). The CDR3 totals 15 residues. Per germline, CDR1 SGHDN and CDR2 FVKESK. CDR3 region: CANSQDLDTLYEQYF. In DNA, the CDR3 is TGTGCCAACAGCCAAGACCTGGACACCCTCTACGAGCAGTACTTC.

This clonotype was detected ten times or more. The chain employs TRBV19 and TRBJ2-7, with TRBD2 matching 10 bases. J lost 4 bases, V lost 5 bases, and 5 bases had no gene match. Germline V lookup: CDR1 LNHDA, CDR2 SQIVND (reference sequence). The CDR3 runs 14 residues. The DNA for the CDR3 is TGTGCCAGTAGTCTGAGCGGGAGGGAGTACGAGCAGTACTTC. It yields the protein CASSLSGREYEQYF.

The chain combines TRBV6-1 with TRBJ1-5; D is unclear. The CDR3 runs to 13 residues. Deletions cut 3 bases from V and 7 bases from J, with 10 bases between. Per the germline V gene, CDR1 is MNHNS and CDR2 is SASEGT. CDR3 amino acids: CASSDEFSQPQHF. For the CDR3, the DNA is TGTGCCAGCAGTGACGAGTTCTCCCAGCCCCAGCATTTT.

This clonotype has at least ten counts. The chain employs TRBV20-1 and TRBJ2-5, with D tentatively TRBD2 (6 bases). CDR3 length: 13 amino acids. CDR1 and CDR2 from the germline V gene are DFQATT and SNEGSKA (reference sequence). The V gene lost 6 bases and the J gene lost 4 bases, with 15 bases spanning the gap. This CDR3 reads CSAQGRGGETQYF. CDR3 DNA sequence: TGCAGTGCCCAGGGACGGGGAGGAGAGACCCAGTACTTC.

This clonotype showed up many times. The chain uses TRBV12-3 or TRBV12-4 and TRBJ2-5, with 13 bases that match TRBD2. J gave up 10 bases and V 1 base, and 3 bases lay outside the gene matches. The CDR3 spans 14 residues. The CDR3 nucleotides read TGTGCCAGCAGTTTAGGGACTAGCGGGAGTGTCCAGTACTTC. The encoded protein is CASSLGTSGSVQYF.

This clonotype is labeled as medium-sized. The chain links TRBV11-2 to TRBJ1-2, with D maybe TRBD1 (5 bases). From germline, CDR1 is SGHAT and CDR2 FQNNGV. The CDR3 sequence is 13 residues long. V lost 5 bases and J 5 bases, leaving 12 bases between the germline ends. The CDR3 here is CASSPGGGYGYTF. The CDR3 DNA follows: TGTGCCAGCAGCCCCGGGGGGGGGTATGGCTACACCTTC.

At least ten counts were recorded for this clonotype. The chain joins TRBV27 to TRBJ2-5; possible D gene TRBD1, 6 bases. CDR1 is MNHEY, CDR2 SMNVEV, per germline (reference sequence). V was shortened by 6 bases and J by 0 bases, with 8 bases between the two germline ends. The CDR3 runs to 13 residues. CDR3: CASRRGNQETQYF. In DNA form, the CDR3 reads TGTGCCAGCAGAAGGGGGAACCAAGAGACCCAGTACTTC.

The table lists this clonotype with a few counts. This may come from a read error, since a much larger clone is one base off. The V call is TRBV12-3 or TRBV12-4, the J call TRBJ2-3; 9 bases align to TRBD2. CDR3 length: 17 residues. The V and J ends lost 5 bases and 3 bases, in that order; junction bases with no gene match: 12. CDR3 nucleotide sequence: TGTGCCAGCAGTGAGCTAGCGGGATGGCCGGCAACAGATACGCAGTATTTT. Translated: CASSELAGWPATDTQYF.

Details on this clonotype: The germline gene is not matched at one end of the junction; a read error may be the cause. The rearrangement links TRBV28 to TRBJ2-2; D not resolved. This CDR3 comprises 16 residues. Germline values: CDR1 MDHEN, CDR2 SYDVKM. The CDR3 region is CASGFSAEPETGELFF. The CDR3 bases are TGTGCCAGCGGTTTCAGTGCGGAGCCGGAAACCGGGGAGCTGTTTTTT.

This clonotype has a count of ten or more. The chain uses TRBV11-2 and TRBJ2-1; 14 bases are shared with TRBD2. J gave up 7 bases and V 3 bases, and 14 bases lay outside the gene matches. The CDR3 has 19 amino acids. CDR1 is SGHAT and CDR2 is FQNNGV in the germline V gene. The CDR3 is CASSFFPGLAGDIGNEQFF. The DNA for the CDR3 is TGTGCCAGCAGCTTCTTTCCGGGACTAGCGGGAGACATTGGGAATGAGCAGTTCTTC.

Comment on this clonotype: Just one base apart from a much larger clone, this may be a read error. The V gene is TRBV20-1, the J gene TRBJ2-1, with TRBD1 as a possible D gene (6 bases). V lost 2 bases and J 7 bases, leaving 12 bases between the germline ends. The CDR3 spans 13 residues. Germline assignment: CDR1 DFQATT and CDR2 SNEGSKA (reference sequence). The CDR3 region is CSARSNTGNEQFF. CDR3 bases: TGCAGTGCTAGATCCAACACAGGGAATGAGCAGTTCTTC.

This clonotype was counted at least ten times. This CDR3 reads CASSEVGGGTEAFF. CDR3 bases: TGTGCCAGCAGTGAGGTTGGGGGTGGAACTGAAGCTTTCTTT. The chain recombines TRBV25-1 with TRBJ1-1; a possible D gene is TRBD1 (5 bases). The CDR3 extends over 14 amino acids. The V gene's germline CDR1 is MGHDK and CDR2 SYGVNS. V lost 3 bases to trimming and J lost 5 bases, with 13 bases between them.

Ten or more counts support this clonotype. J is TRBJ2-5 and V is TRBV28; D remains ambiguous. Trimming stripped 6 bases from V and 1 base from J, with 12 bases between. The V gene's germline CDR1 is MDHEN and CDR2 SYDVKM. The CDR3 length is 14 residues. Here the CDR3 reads CASRLALGQETQYF. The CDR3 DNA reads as TGTGCCAGCAGACTTGCTTTGGGCCAAGAGACCCAGTACTTC.

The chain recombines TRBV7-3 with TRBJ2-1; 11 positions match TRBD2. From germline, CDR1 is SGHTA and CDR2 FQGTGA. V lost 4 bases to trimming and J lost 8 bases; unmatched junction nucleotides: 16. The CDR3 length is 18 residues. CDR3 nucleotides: TGTGCCAGCAGCTCCCAAGGCCCACTAGCGGGAGCGAGTTATGAGCAGTTCTTC. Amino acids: CASSSQGPLAGASYEQFF.

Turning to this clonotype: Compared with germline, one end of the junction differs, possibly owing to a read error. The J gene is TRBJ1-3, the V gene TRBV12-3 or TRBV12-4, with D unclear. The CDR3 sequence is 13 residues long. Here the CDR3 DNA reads TGTGCCAGCATTTTAGGGTGTGGAAACACCATATATTTT. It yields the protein CASILGCGNTIYF.